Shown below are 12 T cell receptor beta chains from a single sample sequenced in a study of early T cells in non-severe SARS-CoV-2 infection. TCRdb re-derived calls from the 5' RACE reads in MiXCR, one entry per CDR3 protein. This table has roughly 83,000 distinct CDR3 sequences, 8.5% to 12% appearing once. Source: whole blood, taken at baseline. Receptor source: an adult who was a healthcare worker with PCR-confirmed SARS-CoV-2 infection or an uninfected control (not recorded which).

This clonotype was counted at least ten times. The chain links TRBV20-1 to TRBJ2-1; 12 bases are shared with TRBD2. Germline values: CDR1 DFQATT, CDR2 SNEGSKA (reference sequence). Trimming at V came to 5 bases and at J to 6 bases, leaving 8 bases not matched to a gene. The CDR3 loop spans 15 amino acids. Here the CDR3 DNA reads TGCAGTGCTCCTAGACTAGCGGGAGTCTCCAATGAGCAGTTCTTC. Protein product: CSAPRLAGVSNEQFF.

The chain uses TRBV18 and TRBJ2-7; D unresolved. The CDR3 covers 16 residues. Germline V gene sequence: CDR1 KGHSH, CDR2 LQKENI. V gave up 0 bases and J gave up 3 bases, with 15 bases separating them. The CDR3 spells CASSPPGVGALYEQYF. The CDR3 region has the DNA TGTGCCAGCTCACCACCTGGCGTTGGAGCCCTCTACGAGCAGTACTTC.

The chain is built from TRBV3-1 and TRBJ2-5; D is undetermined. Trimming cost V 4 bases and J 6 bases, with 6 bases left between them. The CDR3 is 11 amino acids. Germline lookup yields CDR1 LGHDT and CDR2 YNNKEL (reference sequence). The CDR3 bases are TGTGCCAGCAGCCGCCAGCAGACCCAGTACTTC. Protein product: CASSRQQTQYF.

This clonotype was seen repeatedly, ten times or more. DNA of the CDR3: TGCAGCGTTACCCTGGGACTAGCGGTTGACAATGAGCAGTTCTTC. Its protein product is CSVTLGLAVDNEQFF. J is TRBJ2-1 and V is TRBV29-1, with 11 bases that match TRBD2. Per germline, CDR1 SQVTM and CDR2 ANQGSEA. Unmatched junction bases numbered 8, after V lost 5 bases and J lost 5 bases. The CDR3 is 15 residues long.

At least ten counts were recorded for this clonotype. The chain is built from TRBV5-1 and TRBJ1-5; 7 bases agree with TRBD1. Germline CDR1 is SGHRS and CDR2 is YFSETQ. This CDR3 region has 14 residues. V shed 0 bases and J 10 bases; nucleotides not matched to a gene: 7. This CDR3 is CASSLVPGGHPQHF. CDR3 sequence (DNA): TGCGCCAGCAGCTTGGTTCCAGGGGGGCACCCCCAGCATTTT.

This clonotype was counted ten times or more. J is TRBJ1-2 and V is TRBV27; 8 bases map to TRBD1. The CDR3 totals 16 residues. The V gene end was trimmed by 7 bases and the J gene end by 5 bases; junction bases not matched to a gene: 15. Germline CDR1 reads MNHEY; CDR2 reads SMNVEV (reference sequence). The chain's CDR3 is CASTLRGGQAPYGYTF. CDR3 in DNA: TGTGCCAGCACCCTCCGGGGGGGACAGGCACCATATGGCTACACCTTC.

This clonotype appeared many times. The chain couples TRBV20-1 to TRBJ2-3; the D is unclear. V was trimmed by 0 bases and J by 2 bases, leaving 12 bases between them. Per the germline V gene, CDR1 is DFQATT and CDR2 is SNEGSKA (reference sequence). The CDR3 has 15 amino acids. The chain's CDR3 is CSARDLNQVTDTQYF. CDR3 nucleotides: TGCAGTGCTAGAGATTTGAACCAGGTCACAGATACGCAGTATTTT.

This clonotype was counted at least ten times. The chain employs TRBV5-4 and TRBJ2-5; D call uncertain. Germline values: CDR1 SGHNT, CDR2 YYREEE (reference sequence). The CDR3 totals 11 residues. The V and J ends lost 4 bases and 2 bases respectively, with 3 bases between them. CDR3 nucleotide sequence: TGTGCCAGCAGCCAACAAGAGACCCAGTACTTC. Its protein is CASSQQETQYF.

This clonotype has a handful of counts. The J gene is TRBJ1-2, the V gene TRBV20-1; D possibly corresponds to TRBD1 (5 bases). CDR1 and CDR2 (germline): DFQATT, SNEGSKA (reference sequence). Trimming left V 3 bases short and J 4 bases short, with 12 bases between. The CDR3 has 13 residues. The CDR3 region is CSARGQGGYGYTF. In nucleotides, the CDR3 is TGCAGTGCTAGGGGGCAGGGTGGCTATGGCTACACCTTC.

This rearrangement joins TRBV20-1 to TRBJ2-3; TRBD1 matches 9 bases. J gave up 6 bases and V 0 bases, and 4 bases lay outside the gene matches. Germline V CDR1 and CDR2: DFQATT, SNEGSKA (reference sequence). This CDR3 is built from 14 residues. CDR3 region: CSARDAQGADTQYF. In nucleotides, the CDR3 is TGCAGTGCTAGAGATGCACAGGGGGCCGATACGCAGTATTTT.

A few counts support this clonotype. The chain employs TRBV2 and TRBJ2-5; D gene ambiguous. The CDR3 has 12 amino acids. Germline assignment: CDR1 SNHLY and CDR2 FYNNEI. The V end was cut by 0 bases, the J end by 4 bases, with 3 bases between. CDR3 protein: CASSEARETQYF. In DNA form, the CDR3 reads TGTGCCAGCAGTGAAGCGAGAGAGACCCAGTACTTC.

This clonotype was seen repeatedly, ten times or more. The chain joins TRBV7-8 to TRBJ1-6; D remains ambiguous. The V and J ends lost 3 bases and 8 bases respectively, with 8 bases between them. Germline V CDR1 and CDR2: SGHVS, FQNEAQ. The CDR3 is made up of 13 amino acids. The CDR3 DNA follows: TGTGCCAGCAGCTTCCTAAGGGATTCACCCCTCCACTTT. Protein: CASSFLRDSPLHF.